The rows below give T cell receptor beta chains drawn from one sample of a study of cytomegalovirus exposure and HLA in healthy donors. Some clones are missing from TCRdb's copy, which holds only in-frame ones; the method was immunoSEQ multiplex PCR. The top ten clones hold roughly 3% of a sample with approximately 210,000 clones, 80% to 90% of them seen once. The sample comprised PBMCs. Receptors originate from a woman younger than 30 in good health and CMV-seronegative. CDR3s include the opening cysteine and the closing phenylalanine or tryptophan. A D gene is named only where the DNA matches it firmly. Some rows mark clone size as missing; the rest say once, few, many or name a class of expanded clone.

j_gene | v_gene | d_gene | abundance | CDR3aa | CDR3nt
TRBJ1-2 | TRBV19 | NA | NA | CASSPPGGAGTF | TGTGCCAGTAGTCCCCCCGGGGGGGCAGGCACCTTC
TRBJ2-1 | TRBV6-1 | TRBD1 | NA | CASSESPGQQIF | TGTGCCAGCAGTGAATCCCCGGGACAGCAAATCTTC
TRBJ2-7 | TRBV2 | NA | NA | CASSGMVGEDGYEQYF | TGTGCCAGCAGTGGGATGGTGGGGGAGGATGGCTACGAGCAGTACTTC
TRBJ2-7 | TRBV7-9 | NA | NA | CASSPWRSYEQYF | TGTGCCAGCAGCCCTTGGAGGTCCTACGAGCAGTACTTC
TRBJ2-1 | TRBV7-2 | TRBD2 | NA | CASSSSRGGADEQFF | TGTGCCAGCAGCTCCTCCCGGGGGGGGGCCGATGAGCAGTTCTTC
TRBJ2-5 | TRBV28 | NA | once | CASGPAETQYF | TGTGCCAGCGGGCCGGCAGAGACCCAGTACTTC
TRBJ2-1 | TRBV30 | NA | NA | CAWIRGSSYNEQFF | TGTGCCTGGATAAGGGGGAGCTCCTACAATGAGCAGTTCTTC
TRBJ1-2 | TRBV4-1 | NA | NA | CASSQAGVANYGYTF | TGCGCCAGCAGCCAAGCGGGGGTCGCTAACTATGGCTACACCTTC
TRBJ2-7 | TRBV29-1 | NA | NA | CSVELGQGRFYEQYF | TGCAGCGTTGAATTGGGGCAGGGGAGATTCTACGAGCAGTACTTC
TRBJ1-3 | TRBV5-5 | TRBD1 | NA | CASSINRGLGNTIYF | TGTGCCAGCAGCATCAACAGGGGGCTCGGAAACACCATATATTTT
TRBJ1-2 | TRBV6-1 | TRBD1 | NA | CASLRGTGSSYGYTF | TGTGCCAGCTTGCGCGGGACAGGGAGTAGCTATGGCTACACCTTC
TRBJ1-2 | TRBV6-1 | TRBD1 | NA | CASSPEYDRDGYTF | TGTGCCAGCAGTCCAGAATACGACAGGGATGGCTACACCTTC
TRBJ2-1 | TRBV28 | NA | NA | CASIASQGLYNEQFF | TGTGCCAGCATCGCTTCCCAGGGTCTCTACAATGAGCAGTTCTTC
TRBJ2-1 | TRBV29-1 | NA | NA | CSVLSSYNEQFF | TGCAGCGTGCTGAGCTCCTACAATGAGCAGTTCTTC
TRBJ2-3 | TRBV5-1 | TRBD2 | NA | CASSLGLAGGFGDTQYF | TGCGCCAGCAGCTTGGGACTAGCGGGAGGCTTTGGAGATACGCAGTATTTT
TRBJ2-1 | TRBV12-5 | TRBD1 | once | CASGFGTGSADEQFF | TGTGCTAGTGGTTTCGGGACAGGGTCTGCAGATGAGCAGTTCTTC
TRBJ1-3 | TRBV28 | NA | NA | CASSSHESSGNTIYF | TGTGCCAGCAGTTCCCACGAGAGCTCTGGAAACACCATATATTTT
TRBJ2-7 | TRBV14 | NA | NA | CASSQVRRRLPYEQYF | TGTGCCAGCAGCCAAGTGAGACGCAGACTCCCCTACGAGCAGTACTTC
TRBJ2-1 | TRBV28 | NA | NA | CASSSPHYGEQFF | TGTGCCAGCAGTTCCCCCCACTATGGTGAGCAGTTCTTC
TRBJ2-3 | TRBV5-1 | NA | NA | CASSPTPQGTDTQYF | TGCGCCAGCAGCCCTACACCCCAGGGAACAGATACGCAGTATTTT
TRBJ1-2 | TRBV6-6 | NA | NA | CASSYSPGTPYYGYTF | TGTGCCAGCAGTTACTCGCCAGGAACCCCTTACTATGGCTACACCTTC
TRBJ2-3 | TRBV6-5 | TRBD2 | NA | CASLASGFSTDTQYF | TGTGCCAGCTTGGCTAGCGGGTTTAGCACAGATACGCAGTATTTT
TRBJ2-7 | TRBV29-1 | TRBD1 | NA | CSGTVAPYEQYF | TGCAGTGGGACAGTCGCTCCCTACGAGCAGTACTTC
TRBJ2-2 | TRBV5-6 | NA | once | CASSVGGPLNTGELFF | TGTGCCAGCAGCGTAGGGGGACCCTTAAACACCGGGGAGCTGTTTTTT
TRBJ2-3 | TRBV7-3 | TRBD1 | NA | CASSLTTGSTDTQYF | TGTGCCAGCAGCCTAACGACAGGGAGCACAGATACGCAGTATTTT
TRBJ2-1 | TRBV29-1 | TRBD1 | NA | CSVQGVVKNEQFF | TGCAGCGTACAGGGGGTGGTCAAGAATGAGCAGTTCTTC
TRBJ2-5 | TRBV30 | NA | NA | CAWSTGDGETQYF | TGTGCCTGGAGTACGGGAGACGGGGAGACCCAGTACTTC
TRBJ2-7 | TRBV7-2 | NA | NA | CASSSPGKSYEQYF | TGTGCCAGCAGCTCTCCAGGGAAATCCTACGAGCAGTACTTC
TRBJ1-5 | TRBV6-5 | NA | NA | CASSYRGGVNQPQHF | TGTGCCAGCAGTTATAGGGGAGGGGTTAATCAGCCCCAGCATTTT
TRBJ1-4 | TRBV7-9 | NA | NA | CASSRSRGNEKLFF | TGTGCCAGCAGCCGAAGCAGGGGTAATGAAAAACTGTTTTTT
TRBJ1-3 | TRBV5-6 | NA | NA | CASSLASGGNTIYF | TGTGCCAGCAGCTTGGCTTCGGGTGGAAACACCATATATTTT
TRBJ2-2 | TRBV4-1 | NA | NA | CASSQGTQVQAGELFF | TGCGCCAGCAGCCAAGGAACACAGGTCCAGGCCGGGGAGCTGTTTTTT
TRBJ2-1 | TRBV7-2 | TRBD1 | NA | CASSLVADRDYNEQFF | TGTGCCAGCAGCTTAGTGGCTGACAGGGACTACAATGAGCAGTTCTTC
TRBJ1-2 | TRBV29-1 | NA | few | CSVAPRGRGYGYTF | TGCAGCGTAGCCCCCAGGGGTCGGGGCTATGGCTACACCTTC
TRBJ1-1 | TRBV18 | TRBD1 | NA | CASSRQDRDEAFF | TGTGCCAGCTCACGTCAGGACAGGGATGAAGCTTTCTTT
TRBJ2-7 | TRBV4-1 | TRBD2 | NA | CASSPGTAGGYEQYF | TGCGCCAGCAGCCCGGGGACTGCGGGGGGCTACGAGCAGTACTTC
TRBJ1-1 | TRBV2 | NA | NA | CASKWVGPMNTEAFF | TGTGCCAGCAAGTGGGTTGGGCCAATGAACACTGAAGCTTTCTTT
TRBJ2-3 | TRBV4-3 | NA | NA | CASSQDGRPRDTQYF | TGCGCCAGCAGCCAAGATGGTCGCCCACGGGATACGCAGTATTTT
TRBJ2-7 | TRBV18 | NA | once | CASSPEGTYEQYF | TGTGCCAGCTCACCAGAGGGCACCTACGAGCAGTACTTC
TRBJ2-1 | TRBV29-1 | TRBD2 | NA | CSVDSLAEGSYNEQFF | TGCAGCGTTGATTCCCTAGCGGAGGGGTCCTACAATGAGCAGTTCTTC
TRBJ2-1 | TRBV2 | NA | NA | CASRKDSLNEQFF | TGTGCCAGCAGGAAGGACAGCCTCAATGAGCAGTTCTTC
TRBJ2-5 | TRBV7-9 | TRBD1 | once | CASSLGQGGQTQYF | TGTGCCAGCAGCTTGGGACAGGGTGGGCAGACCCAGTACTTC
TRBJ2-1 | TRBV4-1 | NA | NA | CASSQGPVANEQFF | TGCGCCAGCAGCCAAGGGCCAGTGGCCAATGAGCAGTTCTTC
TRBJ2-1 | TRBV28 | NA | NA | CASRIQGGEQFF | TGTGCCAGCAGAATACAGGGTGGTGAGCAGTTCTTC
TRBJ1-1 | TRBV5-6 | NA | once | CASSLASWGLAEAFF | TGTGCCAGCAGCTTGGCCAGTTGGGGGCTCGCTGAAGCTTTCTTT
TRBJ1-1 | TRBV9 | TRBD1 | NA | CASSDLAGGRNGKAFF | TGTGCCAGCAGCGATTTGGCAGGGGGGAGGAACGGTAAAGCTTTCTTT
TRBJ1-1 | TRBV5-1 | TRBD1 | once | CASSIVTGATSEAFF | TGCGCCAGCAGCATAGTGACAGGGGCCACCTCTGAAGCTTTCTTT
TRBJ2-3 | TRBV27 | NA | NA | CASSSLLRRSTDTQYF | TGTGCCAGCAGTAGCCTTTTGCGGCGGAGCACAGATACGCAGTATTTT
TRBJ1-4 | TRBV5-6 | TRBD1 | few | CASSLWGTVGIEKLFF | TGTGCCAGCAGCTTGTGGGGGACAGTGGGTATTGAAAAACTGTTTTTT
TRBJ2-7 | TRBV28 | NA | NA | CASSLGSSYEQYF | TGTGCCAGCAGTTTAGGTAGCTCCTACGAGCAGTACTTC
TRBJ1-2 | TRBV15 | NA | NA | CATSRRRVGDYGYTF | TGTGCCACCAGCAGACGGCGGGTAGGCGACTATGGCTACACCTTC
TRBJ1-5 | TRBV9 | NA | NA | CASSVVVGLGGSNQPQHF | TGTGCCAGCAGCGTAGTAGTCGGGTTGGGGGGTAGCAATCAGCCCCAGCATTTT